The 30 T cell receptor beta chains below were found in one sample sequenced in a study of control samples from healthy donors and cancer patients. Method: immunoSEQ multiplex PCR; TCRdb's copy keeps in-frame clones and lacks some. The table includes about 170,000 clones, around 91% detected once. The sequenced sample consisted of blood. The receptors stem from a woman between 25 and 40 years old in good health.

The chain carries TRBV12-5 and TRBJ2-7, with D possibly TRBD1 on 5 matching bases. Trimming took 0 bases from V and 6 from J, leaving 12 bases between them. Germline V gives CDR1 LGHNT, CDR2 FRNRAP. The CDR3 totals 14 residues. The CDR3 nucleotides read TGTGCTAGTGGTTTGGTAGGATTTGGGGCCGAGCAGTACTTC. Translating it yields CASGLVGFGAEQYF.

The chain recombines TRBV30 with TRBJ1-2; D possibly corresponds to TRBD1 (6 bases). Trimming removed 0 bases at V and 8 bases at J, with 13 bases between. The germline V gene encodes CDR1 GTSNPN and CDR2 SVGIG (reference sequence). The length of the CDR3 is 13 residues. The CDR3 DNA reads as TGTGCCTGGAGTGTTCACAGGGCGGGAGGCTACACCTTC. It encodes CAWSVHRAGGYTF.

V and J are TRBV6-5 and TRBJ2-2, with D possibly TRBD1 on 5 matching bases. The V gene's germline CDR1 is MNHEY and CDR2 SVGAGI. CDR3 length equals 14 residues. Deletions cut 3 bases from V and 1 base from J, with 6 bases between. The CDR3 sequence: CASSYTGNTGELFF. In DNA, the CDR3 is TGTGCCAGCAGTTATACAGGGAACACCGGGGAGCTGTTTTTT.

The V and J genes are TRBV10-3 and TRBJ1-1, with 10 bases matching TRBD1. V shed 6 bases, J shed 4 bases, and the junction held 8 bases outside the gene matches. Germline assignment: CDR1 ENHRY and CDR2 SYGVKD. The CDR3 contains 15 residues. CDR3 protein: CAIREPGQGSTEAFF. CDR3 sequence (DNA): TGTGCCATCAGAGAACCGGGACAGGGGAGCACTGAAGCTTTCTTT.

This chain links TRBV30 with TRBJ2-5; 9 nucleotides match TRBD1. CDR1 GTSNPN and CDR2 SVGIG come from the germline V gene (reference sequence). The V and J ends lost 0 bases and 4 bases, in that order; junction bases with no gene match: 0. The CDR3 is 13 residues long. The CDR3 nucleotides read TGTGCCTGGAGTGTACAGGGGGCAGAGACCCAGTACTTC. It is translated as CAWSVQGAETQYF.

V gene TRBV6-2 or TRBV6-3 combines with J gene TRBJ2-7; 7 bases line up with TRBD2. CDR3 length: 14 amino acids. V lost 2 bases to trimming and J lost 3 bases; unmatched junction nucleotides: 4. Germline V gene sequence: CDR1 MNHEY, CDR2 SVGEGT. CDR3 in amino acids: CASSYVGGSYEQYF. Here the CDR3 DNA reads TGTGCCAGCAGTTACGTGGGCGGGAGCTACGAGCAGTACTTC.

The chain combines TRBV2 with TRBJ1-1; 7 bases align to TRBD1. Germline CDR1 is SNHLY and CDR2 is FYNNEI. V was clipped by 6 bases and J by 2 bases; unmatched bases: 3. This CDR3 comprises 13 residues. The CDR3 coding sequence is TGTGCCAGCAGGGGACAGCCTAACACTGAAGCTTTCTTT. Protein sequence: CASRGQPNTEAFF.

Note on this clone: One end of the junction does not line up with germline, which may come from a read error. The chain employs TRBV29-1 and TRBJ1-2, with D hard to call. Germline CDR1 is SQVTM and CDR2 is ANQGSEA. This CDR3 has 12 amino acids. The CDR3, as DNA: TGCAGCGTTGAAGGGGGTAACTCTGGCTACACCTTC. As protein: CSVEGGNSGYTF.

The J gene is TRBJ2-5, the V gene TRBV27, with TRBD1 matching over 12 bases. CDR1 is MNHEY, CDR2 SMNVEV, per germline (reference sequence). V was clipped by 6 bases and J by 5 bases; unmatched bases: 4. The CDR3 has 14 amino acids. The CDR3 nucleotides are TGTGCCAGCAGCCCGGGGACAGGGGGCGAGACCCAGTACTTC. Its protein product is CASSPGTGGETQYF.

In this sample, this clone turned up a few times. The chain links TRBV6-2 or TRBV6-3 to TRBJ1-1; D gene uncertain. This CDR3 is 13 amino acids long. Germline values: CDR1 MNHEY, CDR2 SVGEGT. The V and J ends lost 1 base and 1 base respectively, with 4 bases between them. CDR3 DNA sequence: TGTGCCAGCAGTTACTGGGGGAACACTGAAGCTTTCTTT. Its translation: CASSYWGNTEAFF.

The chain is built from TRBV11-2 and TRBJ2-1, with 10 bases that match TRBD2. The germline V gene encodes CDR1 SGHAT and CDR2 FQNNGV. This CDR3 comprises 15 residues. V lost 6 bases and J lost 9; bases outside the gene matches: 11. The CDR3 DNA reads TGTGCCAGCAGACCCACTAGCGGGGTCGTCGGTGAGCAGTTCTTC. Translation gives CASRPTSGVVGEQFF.

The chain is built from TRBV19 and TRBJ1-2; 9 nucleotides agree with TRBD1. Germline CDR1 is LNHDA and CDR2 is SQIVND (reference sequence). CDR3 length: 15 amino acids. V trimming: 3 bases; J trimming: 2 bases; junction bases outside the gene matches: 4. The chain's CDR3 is CASSILQGANYGYTF. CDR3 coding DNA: TGTGCCAGTAGTATCCTACAGGGGGCGAACTATGGCTACACCTTC.

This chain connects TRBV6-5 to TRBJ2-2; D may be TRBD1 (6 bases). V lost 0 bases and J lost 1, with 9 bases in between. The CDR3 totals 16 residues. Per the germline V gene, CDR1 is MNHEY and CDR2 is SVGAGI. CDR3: CASSYSGAQNTGELFF. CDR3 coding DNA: TGTGCCAGCAGTTACTCGGGGGCGCAGAACACCGGGGAGCTGTTTTTT.

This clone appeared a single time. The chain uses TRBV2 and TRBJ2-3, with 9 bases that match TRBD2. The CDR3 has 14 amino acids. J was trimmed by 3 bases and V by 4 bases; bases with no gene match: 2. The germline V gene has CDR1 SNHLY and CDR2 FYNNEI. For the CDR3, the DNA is TGTGCCAGCAGTGGACTAGCGGTTACAGATACGCAGTATTTT. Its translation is CASSGLAVTDTQYF.

CDR3 loop: CASSYSREYTGELFF. As DNA, the CDR3 is TGTGCCAGCAGTTACTCGCGGGAATACACCGGGGAGCTGTTTTTT. The chain combines TRBV6-2 or TRBV6-3 with TRBJ2-2; tentative D call: TRBD2 (6 bases). Germline V gene sequence: CDR1 MNHEY, CDR2 SVGEGT. The CDR3 contains 15 residues. V was clipped by 0 bases and J by 3 bases, with 8 bases between them.

The CDR3 region has the DNA TGTGCCAGCAGTTTAATCGGTGAAAAACTGTTTTTT. Translation: CASSLIGEKLFF. This chain uses TRBV28 with TRBJ1-4; no clear D gene. The CDR3 consists of 12 residues. Germline assignment: CDR1 MDHEN and CDR2 SYDVKM. V was trimmed by 2 bases and J by 7 bases, leaving 5 bases between them. The full variable domain, rest sourced from reference TRBV28 and TRBJ1-4, is DVKVTQSSRYLVKRTGEKVFLECVQDMDHENMFWYRQDPGLGLRLIYFSYDVKMKEKGDIPEGYSVSREKKERFSLILESASTNQTSMYLCASSLIGEKLFFGSGTQLSVL.

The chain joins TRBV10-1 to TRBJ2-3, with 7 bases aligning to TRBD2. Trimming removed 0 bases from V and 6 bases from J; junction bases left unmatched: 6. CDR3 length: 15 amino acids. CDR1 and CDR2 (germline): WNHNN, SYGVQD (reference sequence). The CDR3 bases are TGCGCCAGCAGTGAGTCTGGCGGGAGCCTCGATACGCAGTATTTT. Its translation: CASSESGGSLDTQYF.

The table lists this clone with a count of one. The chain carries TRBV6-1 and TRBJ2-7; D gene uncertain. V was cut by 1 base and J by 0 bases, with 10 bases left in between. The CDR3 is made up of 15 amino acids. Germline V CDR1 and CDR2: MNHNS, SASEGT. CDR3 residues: CASSEEYSRSYEQYF. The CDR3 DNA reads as TGTGCCAGCAGTGAAGAGTACAGTCGCTCCTACGAGCAGTACTTC.

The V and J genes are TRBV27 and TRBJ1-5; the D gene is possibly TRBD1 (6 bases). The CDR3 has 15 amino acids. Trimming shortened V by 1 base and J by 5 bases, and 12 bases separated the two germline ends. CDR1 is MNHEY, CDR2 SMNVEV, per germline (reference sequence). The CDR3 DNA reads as TGTGCCAGCAGTTTATTTCCAGGGGAACATCAGCCCCAGCATTTT. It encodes CASSLFPGEHQPQHF.

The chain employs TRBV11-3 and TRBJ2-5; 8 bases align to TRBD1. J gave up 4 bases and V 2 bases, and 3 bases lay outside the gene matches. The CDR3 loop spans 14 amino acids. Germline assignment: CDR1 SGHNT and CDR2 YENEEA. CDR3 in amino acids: CASSLSTGVETQYF. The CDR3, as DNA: TGTGCCAGCAGCTTATCGACAGGGGTAGAGACCCAGTACTTC.

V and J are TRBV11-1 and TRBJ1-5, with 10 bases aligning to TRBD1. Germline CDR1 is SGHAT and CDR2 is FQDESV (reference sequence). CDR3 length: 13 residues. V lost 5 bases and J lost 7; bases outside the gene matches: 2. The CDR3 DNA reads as TGTGCCAGCAGCCGGACAGGGGGGCAGCCCCAGCATTTT. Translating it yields CASSRTGGQPQHF. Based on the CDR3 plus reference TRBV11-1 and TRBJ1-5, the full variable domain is EAEVAQSPRYKITEKSQAVAFWCDPISGHATLYWYRQILGQGPELLVQFQDESVVDDSQLPKDRFSAERLKGVDSTLKIQPAELGDSAMYLCASSRTGGQPQHFGDGTRLSIL.

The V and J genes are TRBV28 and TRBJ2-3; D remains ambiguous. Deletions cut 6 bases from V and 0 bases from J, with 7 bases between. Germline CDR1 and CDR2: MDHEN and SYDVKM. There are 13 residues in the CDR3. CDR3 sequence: CASRHDSTDTQYF. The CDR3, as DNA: TGTGCCAGCAGACATGACAGCACAGATACGCAGTATTTT.

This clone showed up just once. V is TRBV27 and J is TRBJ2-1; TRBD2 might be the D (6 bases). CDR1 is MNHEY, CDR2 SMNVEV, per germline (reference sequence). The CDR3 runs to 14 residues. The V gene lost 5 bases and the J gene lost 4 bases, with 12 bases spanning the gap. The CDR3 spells CASSPSGEYNEQFF. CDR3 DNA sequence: TGTGCCAGCAGTCCCTCGGGGGAGTACAATGAGCAGTTCTTC.

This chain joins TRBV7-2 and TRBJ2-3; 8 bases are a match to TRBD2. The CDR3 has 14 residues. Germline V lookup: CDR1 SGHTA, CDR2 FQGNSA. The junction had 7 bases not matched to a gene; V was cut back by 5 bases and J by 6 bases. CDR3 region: CASSPGGGRDTQYF. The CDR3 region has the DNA TGTGCCAGCAGCCCGGGAGGCGGGAGGGATACGCAGTATTTT.

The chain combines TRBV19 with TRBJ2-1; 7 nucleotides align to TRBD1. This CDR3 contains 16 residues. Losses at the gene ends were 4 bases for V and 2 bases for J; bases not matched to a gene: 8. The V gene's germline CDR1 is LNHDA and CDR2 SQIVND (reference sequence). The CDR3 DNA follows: TGTGCCAGTAGTAAATCCGGGACAGCCACCTACAATGAGCAGTTCTTC. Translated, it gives CASSKSGTATYNEQFF.

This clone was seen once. The DNA for the CDR3 is TGTGCCAGCAGCTTAGGAGGGGGCAGTGCTAATGAAAAACTGTTTTTT. It is translated as CASSLGGGSANEKLFF. The rearrangement uses TRBV7-2 and TRBJ1-4; 7 bases align to TRBD1. CDR3 length equals 16 residues. With 1 base clipped from V and 3 bases from J, the junction kept 5 bases outside the gene matches. Germline CDR1 reads SGHTA; CDR2 reads FQGNSA.

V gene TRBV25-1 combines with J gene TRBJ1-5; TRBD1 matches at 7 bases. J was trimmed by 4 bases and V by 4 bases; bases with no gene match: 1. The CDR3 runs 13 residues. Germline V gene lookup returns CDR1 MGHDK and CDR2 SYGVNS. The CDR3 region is CASSGQGNQPQHF. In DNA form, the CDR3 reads TGTGCCAGCAGTGGACAGGGTAATCAGCCCCAGCATTTT.

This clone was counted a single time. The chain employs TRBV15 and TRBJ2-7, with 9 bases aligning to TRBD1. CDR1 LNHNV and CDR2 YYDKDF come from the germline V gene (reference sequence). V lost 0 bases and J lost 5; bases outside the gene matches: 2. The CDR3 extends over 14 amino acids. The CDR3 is CATSRDTGGHEQYF. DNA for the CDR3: TGTGCCACCAGCAGAGATACAGGGGGCCACGAGCAGTACTTC.

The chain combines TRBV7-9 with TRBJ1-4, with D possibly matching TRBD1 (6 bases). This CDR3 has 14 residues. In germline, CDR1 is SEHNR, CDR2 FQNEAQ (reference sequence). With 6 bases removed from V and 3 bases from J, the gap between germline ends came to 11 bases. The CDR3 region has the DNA TGTGCCAGCAGTACTAGGACAGCTAATGAAAAACTGTTTTTT. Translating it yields CASSTRTANEKLFF.

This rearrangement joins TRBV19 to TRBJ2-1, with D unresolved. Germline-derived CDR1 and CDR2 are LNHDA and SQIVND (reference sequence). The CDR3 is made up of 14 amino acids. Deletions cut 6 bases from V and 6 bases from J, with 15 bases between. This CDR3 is CASRYSNRANEQFF. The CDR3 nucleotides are TGTGCCAGTAGGTATAGCAATCGTGCCAATGAGCAGTTCTTC.